These 7 T cell receptor beta chains share one sample of origin, sequenced in a study of cytomegalovirus exposure and HLA in healthy donors. The PCR had 60 Vbeta and 13 Jbeta primers. The repertoire was sequenced with immunoSEQ multiplex PCR; TCRdb's copy has only in-frame clones and lacks some. Here the sample spans around 44,000 clones, 75% to 90% being singletons. The sequenced sample consisted of PBMCs. Receptors were obtained from a woman between 40 and 55 years old in good health and CMV-seropositive.

This chain connects TRBV19 to TRBJ1-1; TRBD1 aligns across 11 bases. The CDR3 is 14 amino acids. The V and J ends lost 4 bases and 5 bases, in that order; junction bases with no gene match: 3. The germline gives CDR1 LNHDA, CDR2 SQIVND (reference sequence). The CDR3, as DNA: TGTGCCAGTAGTAGCGGGACAGGGGGGACTGAAGCTTTCTTT. This translates into CASSSGTGGTEAFF.

The chain recombines TRBV14 with TRBJ2-2; D uncertain. Trimming removed 0 bases at V and 3 bases at J, with 14 bases between. CDR1 and CDR2 (germline): SGHDN, FVKESK. The CDR3 contains 17 residues. CDR3 protein: CASSQEGVASYTGELFF. The CDR3 DNA follows: TGTGCCAGCAGCCAAGAAGGTGTAGCCTCATACACCGGGGAGCTGTTTTTT.

The chain joins TRBV7-9 to TRBJ1-4; maybe TRBD1 (5 bases). Germline CDR1 and CDR2: SEHNR and FQNEAQ (reference sequence). Deletions cut 5 bases from V and 3 bases from J, with 16 bases between. CDR3 length: 16 amino acids. CDR3 sequence (DNA): TGTGCCAGCAGCCCTTTACGGGGACTGGCTAATGAAAAACTGTTTTTT. Its translation is CASSPLRGLANEKLFF.

The chain uses TRBV28 and TRBJ2-7; 7 bases map to TRBD2. This CDR3 has 15 amino acids. Germline V gene lookup returns CDR1 MDHEN and CDR2 SYDVKM. The ends lost 4 bases at V and 3 bases at J; junction bases unmatched: 9. The CDR3: CASSSGGYSNYEQYF. CDR3 coding DNA: TGTGCCAGCAGTTCGGGGGGATATTCTAACTACGAGCAGTACTTC.

The gene calls are TRBV19 and TRBJ1-2, with 8 positions matching TRBD1. Losses at the gene ends were 5 bases for V and 2 bases for J; bases not matched to a gene: 10. The CDR3 runs to 16 residues. CDR1 LNHDA and CDR2 SQIVND come from the germline V gene (reference sequence). CDR3 bases: TGTGCCAGTAGTTCGCGGACAGGGATGGCAAACTATGGCTACACCTTC. This encodes CASSSRTGMANYGYTF.

The rearrangement links TRBV5-5 to TRBJ1-1, with 8 nucleotides matching TRBD1. This CDR3 comprises 13 residues. V gave up 3 bases and J gave up 11 bases; unmatched junction bases: 9. Germline V gene sequence: CDR1 SGHKS, CDR2 YYEKEE (reference sequence). CDR3 in DNA: TGTGCCAGCAGCTCAAACCCGACAGGGGAGGCTTTCTTT. It encodes CASSSNPTGEAFF.

The V call is TRBV19, the J call TRBJ2-7, with TRBD1 matching over 10 bases. The CDR3 totals 15 residues. Unmatched junction bases numbered 5, after V lost 2 bases and J lost 4 bases. The germline V gene has CDR1 LNHDA and CDR2 SQIVND (reference sequence). The CDR3 loop reads CASSILVGQGYEQYF. The CDR3 DNA reads as TGTGCCAGTAGTATACTCGTGGGACAGGGGTACGAGCAGTACTTC.